This T cell receptor beta chain was found in a study of T-cell reconstitution after alpha-beta-depleted transplantation in children. Overall study findings and caveats: Several hundred expanded graft clones reportedly supplied alpha-beta T cells about two months after transplant.

Preparing the TCRbeta library involved the use of unique molecular identifiers. MiXCR, run by TCRdb on the PCR reads, gives a single entry per CDR3 protein. The sample has around 16,000 distinct CDR3 sequences; over 5% are singletons. Trimming removed 2 bases from V and 1 base from J, with 8 bases in between. This CDR3 has 15 residues. A word on this clonotype: The antigen is not known.

The V and J genes are TRBV23-1 and TRBJ2-2, with D uncertain. TRBV23-1 is an ORF, with its function uncertain. This specimen consisted of PBMCs, obtained before TCRalphabeta/CD19-depleted stem cell transplant. The receptor was isolated from a boy under 18 with acute lymphoblastic leukemia, due to receive a stem cell transplant. The CDR3 sequence is CASSQPSGNTGELFF. CDR3 sequence (DNA): TGCGCCAGCAGTCAACCATCAGGGAACACCGGGGAGCTGTTTTTT.